This T cell receptor (beta chain) was retrieved from a study of response to subunit inactivated influenza vaccine. Study-level findings and limits: Each seasonal influenza vaccination recruits few new T cells, the authors suggested.

MiXCR, run by TCRdb on the RT-PCR reads, gives a single entry per CDR3 protein. Here the sample spans fewer than 350,000 distinct CDR3 sequences, 21% being singletons. On this clonotype itself: Its antigen is not known.

The TCR sequence derives from a man aged 50-75 years who received an inactivated influenza vaccine. The sample consisted of PBMCs from blood, taken approximately 20 months after vaccination.

CDR3 DNA: TGTGCCAGCAGCTCCCTCCGGGACAGGGGGCGTGGCTACACCTTC. This sequence encodes CASSSLRDRGRGYTF. The chain has TRBV11-2 and TRBJ1-2; 12 positions match TRBD1. Per the germline V gene, CDR1 is SGHAT and CDR2 is FQNNGV. The CDR3 consists of 15 residues. The J segment lost 7 bases and the V segment lost 4 bases, leaving 7 bases of the junction unmatched.